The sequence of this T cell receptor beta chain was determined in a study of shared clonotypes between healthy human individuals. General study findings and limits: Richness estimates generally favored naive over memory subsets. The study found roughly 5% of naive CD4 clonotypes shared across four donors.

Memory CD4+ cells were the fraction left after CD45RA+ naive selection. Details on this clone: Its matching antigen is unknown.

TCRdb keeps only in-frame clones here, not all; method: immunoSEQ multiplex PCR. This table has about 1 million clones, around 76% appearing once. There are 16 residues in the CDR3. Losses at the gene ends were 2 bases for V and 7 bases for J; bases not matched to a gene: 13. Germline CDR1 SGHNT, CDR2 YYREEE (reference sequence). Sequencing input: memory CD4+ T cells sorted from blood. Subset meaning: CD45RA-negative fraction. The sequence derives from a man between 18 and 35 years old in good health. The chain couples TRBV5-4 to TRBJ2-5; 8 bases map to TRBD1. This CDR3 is CASSLSQGATLGTQYF. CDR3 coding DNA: TGTGCCAGCAGCTTATCCCAGGGGGCGACTTTGGGGACCCAGTACTTC.